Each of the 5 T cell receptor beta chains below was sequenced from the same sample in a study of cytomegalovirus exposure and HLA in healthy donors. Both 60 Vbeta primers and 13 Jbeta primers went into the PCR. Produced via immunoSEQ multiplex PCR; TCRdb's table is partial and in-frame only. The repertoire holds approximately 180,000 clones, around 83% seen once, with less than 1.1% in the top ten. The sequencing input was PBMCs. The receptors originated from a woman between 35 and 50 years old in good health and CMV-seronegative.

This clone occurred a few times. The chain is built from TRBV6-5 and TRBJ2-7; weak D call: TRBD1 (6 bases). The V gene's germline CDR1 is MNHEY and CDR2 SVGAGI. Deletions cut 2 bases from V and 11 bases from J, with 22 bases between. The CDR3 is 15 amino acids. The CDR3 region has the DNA TGTGCCAGCAGTTACCGGAAAGTTCTTACAGGGAACGAGTACTTC. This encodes CASSYRKVLTGNEYF.

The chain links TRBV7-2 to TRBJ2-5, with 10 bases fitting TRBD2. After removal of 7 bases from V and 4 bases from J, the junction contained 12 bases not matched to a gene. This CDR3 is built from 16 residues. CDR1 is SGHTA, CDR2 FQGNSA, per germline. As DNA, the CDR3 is TGTGCCAGCACCGCTGGTTGGTCTAGCGGGAGAGAGACCCAGTACTTC. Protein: CASTAGWSSGRETQYF.

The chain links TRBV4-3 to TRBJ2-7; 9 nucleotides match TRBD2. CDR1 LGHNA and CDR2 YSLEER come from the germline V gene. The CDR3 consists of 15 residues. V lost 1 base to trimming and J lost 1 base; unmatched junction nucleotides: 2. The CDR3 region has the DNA TGCGCCAGCAGCCAAGGCCTAGCGGGGTCCTACGAGCAGTACTTC. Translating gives CASSQGLAGSYEQYF.

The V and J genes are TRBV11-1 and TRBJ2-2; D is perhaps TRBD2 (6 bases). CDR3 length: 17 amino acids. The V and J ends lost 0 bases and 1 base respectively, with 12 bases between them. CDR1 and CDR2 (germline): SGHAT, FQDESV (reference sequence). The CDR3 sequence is CASSLAWGSGNTGELFF. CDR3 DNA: TGTGCCAGCAGCTTAGCCTGGGGTAGCGGGAACACCGGGGAGCTGTTTTTT.

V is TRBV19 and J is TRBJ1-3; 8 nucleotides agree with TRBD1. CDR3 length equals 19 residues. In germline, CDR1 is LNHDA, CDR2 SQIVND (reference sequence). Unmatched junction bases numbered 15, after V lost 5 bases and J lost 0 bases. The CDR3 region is CASSADRGGFSYSGNTIYF. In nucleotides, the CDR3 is TGTGCCAGTAGTGCCGACAGGGGAGGATTCTCATACTCTGGAAACACCATATATTTT.